Below are 30 T cell receptor beta chains sequenced from a single sample in a study of radiation and T cells in renal cell carcinoma. Time point: blood 4 weeks post-SBRT, at nephrectomy. Treatment meaning: 15 Gy SBRT to primary tumor, nephrectomy 4 weeks later. Data came from immunoSEQ multiplex PCR; TCRdb stores just in-frame clones and leaves some out. The sample holds roughly 160,000 clones, approximately 90% seen once. Sequenced material: blood, taken from a patient whose treatment included radiotherapy and nephrectomy. The receptor source for this set is a woman between 50 and 59 years old with renal cell carcinoma.

This chain links TRBV6-6 with TRBJ2-7, with D possibly being TRBD2 (5 bases). This CDR3 is 13 amino acids long. Germline CDR1 and CDR2: MNHNY and SVGAGI (reference sequence). V was clipped by 5 bases and J by 7 bases, with 15 bases between them. The CDR3 DNA is TGTGCCAGCAGTCCACCTAACGGCGGGGAGCAGTACTTC. It translates to CASSPPNGGEQYF.

V is TRBV6-1 and J is TRBJ2-7; no definite D call. V was cut by 2 bases and J by 2 bases, with 13 bases left in between. CDR1 is MNHNS and CDR2 is SASEGT in the germline V gene. CDR3 length: 15 residues. CDR3 amino acids: CASSEQMKGPYEQYF. The CDR3 nucleotides are TGTGCCAGCAGTGAACAGATGAAGGGCCCCTACGAGCAGTACTTC.

The chain couples TRBV11-3 to TRBJ2-7; D is uncertain. Germline V CDR1 and CDR2: SGHNT, YENEEA. This CDR3 has 12 amino acids. V was trimmed by 1 base and J by 3 bases, leaving 4 bases between them. The CDR3 bases are TGTGCCAGCAGCTTAGCCTTCTACGAGCAGTACTTC. The encoded protein is CASSLAFYEQYF.

V gene TRBV18 combines with J gene TRBJ1-2, with TRBD1 as a possible D gene (6 bases). The germline V and J ends were trimmed by 5 bases and 4 bases, with 14 bases remaining between them. The length of the CDR3 is 14 residues. Looked up from germline, CDR1 is KGHSH and CDR2 is LQKENI. The CDR3 region is CASSITPDSYGYTF. The CDR3 DNA sequence: TGTGCCAGCTCAATTACGCCGGACAGCTATGGCTACACCTTC.

The V and J genes are TRBV12-5 and TRBJ2-7; 8 bases align to TRBD1. The CDR3 spans 21 residues. CDR1 and CDR2 from the germline V gene are LGHNT and FRNRAP. Trimming cost V 2 bases and J 6 bases; bases outside gene matches: 27. CDR3 residues: CASGLITLRILGQGWGGEQYF. The DNA for the CDR3 is TGTGCTAGTGGTTTGATCACTTTGAGGATATTAGGACAGGGCTGGGGTGGCGAGCAGTACTTC.

This chain joins TRBV6-5 and TRBJ1-3, with D tentatively TRBD1 (5 bases). V shed 5 bases and J shed 4 bases, with 9 bases lying between them. Germline CDR1 MNHEY, CDR2 SVGAGI. This CDR3 has 13 residues. The CDR3: CASSLQGGNTIYF. CDR3 nucleotides: TGTGCCAGCAGTCTTCAGGGCGGAAACACCATATATTTT.

The chain carries TRBV19 and TRBJ1-1, with 12 positions matching TRBD1. Germline V gene lookup returns CDR1 LNHDA and CDR2 SQIVND (reference sequence). The CDR3 is 15 amino acids. V shed 5 bases, J shed 5 bases, and the junction held 6 bases outside the gene matches. Here the CDR3 DNA reads TGTGCCAGTAGTTCGGGACAGGGGGCTCGAACTGAAGCTTTCTTT. This sequence encodes CASSSGQGARTEAFF.

The gene calls are TRBV7-2 and TRBJ2-7; D is undetermined. The V end lost 1 base, the J end lost 6 bases, and 10 bases lay between the germline ends. This CDR3 contains 13 residues. CDR1 and CDR2 from the germline V gene are SGHTA and FQGNSA. DNA for the CDR3: TGTGCCAGCAGCTTAGTCGGTAGGGCCGAGCAGTACTTC. This translates into CASSLVGRAEQYF.

This clone is a singleton in its sample. V and J are TRBV7-9 and TRBJ1-3; the D is unclear. This CDR3 region has 14 residues. CDR1 and CDR2 from the germline V gene are SEHNR and FQNEAQ (reference sequence). Trimming took 5 bases from V and 4 from J, leaving 12 bases between them. In DNA, the CDR3 is TGTGCCAGCAGCCGCGGGGAGGAGGGAAACACCATATATTTT. Its translation is CASSRGEEGNTIYF.

The rearrangement links TRBV30 to TRBJ1-5; D unclear. The CDR3 is made up of 14 amino acids. Looked up from germline, CDR1 is GTSNPN and CDR2 is SVGIG (reference sequence). Trimming cost V 1 base and J 7 bases, with 14 bases left between them. The CDR3 loop reads CAWSEASGYQPQHF. The CDR3 DNA sequence: TGTGCCTGGAGTGAGGCCTCCGGATACCAGCCCCAGCATTTT.

The chain has TRBV6-1 and TRBJ2-7, with 9 bases aligning to TRBD1. After removal of 3 bases from V and 5 bases from J, the junction contained 8 bases not matched to a gene. This CDR3 has 15 amino acids. Germline CDR1 reads MNHNS; CDR2 reads SASEGT. In DNA form, the CDR3 reads TGTGCCAGCAGTGAGGAGGACAGGGGATGGGACGAGCAGTACTTC. This codes for CASSEEDRGWDEQYF.

The chain joins TRBV5-1 to TRBJ2-5, with a weak D call TRBD2 (6 bases). V was shortened by 0 bases and J by 5 bases, with 11 bases between the two germline ends. Germline CDR1 and CDR2: SGHRS and YFSETQ. This CDR3 contains 14 residues. CDR3 sequence reads: CASSLGGVEETQYF. The CDR3 DNA reads as TGCGCCAGCAGCTTGGGGGGGGTTGAGGAGACCCAGTACTTC.

The chain has TRBV5-4 and TRBJ1-4, with D unclear. The CDR3 has 15 amino acids. V lost 1 base, J lost 2 bases, and 9 bases lay in between. The germline CDR1 and CDR2 sequences are SGHNT and YYREEE (reference sequence). The CDR3: CASSLTVGTNEKLFF. Written as DNA, the CDR3 is TGTGCCAGCAGCTTGACTGTAGGGACTAATGAAAAACTGTTTTTT.

The rearrangement uses TRBV10-3 and TRBJ2-5; 8 bases match TRBD2. Germline-derived CDR1 and CDR2 are ENHRY and SYGVKD. The V and J ends lost 0 bases and 2 bases, in that order; junction bases with no gene match: 5. The CDR3 contains 16 residues. In nucleotides, the CDR3 is TGTGCCATCAGTGAGTCAGTTAGCGGGAAACAAGAGACCCAGTACTTC. Amino acids: CAISESVSGKQETQYF.

This clone was recorded only once. The gene calls are TRBV18 and TRBJ2-1, with TRBD1 matching 9 bases. Germline CDR1 KGHSH, CDR2 LQKENI. This CDR3 has 13 residues. The junction had 2 bases not matched to a gene; V was cut back by 3 bases and J by 8 bases. CDR3: CASSPGQGYEQFF. The CDR3 DNA reads TGTGCCAGCTCACCGGGACAGGGATATGAGCAGTTCTTC.

As regards this clone: At one boundary the junction diverges from the germline segment, which might be a read error. The rearrangement joins TRBV5-1 to TRBJ1-4, with D unclear. CDR1 SGHRS and CDR2 YFSETQ come from the germline V gene. The CDR3 runs 13 residues. CDR3 DNA: TGCGCCAGCAGGTTGGGAGATAATGAAAAACTGTTTTTT. Its protein product is CASRLGDNEKLFF. The variable domain in full, completed from reference TRBV5-1 and TRBJ1-4, reads KAGVTQTPRYLIKTRGQQVTLSCSPISGHRSVSWYQQTPGQGLQFLFEYFSETQRNKGNFPGRFSGRQFSNSRSEMNVSTLELGDSALYLCASRLGDNEKLFFGSGTQLSVL.

This chain connects TRBV5-1 to TRBJ1-2; perhaps TRBD1 as D (5 bases). The V end was cut by 4 bases, the J end by 7 bases, with 20 bases between. CDR1 and CDR2 from the germline V gene are SGHRS and YFSETQ. The CDR3 consists of 15 residues. The CDR3 DNA reads TGCGCCAGCAGCAACCCGGGACGTTCAACGGGTGGCTACACCTTC. Translation gives CASSNPGRSTGGYTF.

The rearrangement joins TRBV19 to TRBJ1-4; weak D call: TRBD1 (5 bases). Trimming took off 1 base at V and 9 bases at J, with 18 bases between the two ends. The germline CDR1 and CDR2 sequences are LNHDA and SQIVND (reference sequence). This CDR3 spans 16 amino acids. In nucleotides, the CDR3 is TGTGCCAGTAGTATAGTAGGTGGACAAATAGTACAAAAACTGTTTTTT. Its protein is CASSIVGGQIVQKLFF.

The CDR3: CASRLGLTKETQYF. The CDR3 nucleotides are TGTGCCAGCAGGCTGGGTCTTACCAAAGAGACCCAGTACTTC. The chain has TRBV6-4 and TRBJ2-5; D uncertain. The CDR3 spans 14 residues. V lost 6 bases, J lost 3 bases, and 14 bases lay in between. CDR1 MRHNA and CDR2 SNTAGT come from the germline V gene.

The rearrangement joins TRBV19 to TRBJ1-1, with TRBD1 identical over 7 bases. V was clipped by 6 bases and J by 1 base; unmatched bases: 2. CDR3 size: 13 residues. Germline CDR1 and CDR2: LNHDA and SQIVND (reference sequence). The CDR3 region has the DNA TGTGCCAGTAGAACAGGGGAGAACACTGAAGCTTTCTTT. This codes for CASRTGENTEAFF.

The rearrangement uses TRBV2 and TRBJ1-6; D is possibly TRBD1 (5 bases). This CDR3 is built from 12 residues. Germline V lookup: CDR1 SNHLY, CDR2 FYNNEI. V gave up 8 bases and J gave up 10 bases, with 12 bases separating them. CDR3 amino acids: CASSREGSPLHF. In nucleotides, the CDR3 is TGTGCCAGCTCCAGGGAAGGGTCACCCCTCCACTTT. The variable domain in full, with the rest retrieved from reference TRBV2 and TRBJ1-6, is EPEVTQTPSHQVTQMGQEVILRCVPISNHLYFYWYRQILGQKVEFLVSFYNNEISEKSEIFDDQFSVERPDGSNFTLKIRSTKLEDSAMYFCASSREGSPLHFGNGTRLTVT.

The CDR3 reads CASRGQVTNEKLFF. Here the CDR3 DNA reads TGTGCCAGCAGGGGACAGGTGACTAATGAAAAACTGTTTTTT. The chain links TRBV6-1 to TRBJ1-4, with 8 bases aligning to TRBD1. The CDR3 spans 14 residues. Germline V gene lookup returns CDR1 MNHNS and CDR2 SASEGT. V lost 6 bases to trimming and J lost 2 bases; unmatched junction nucleotides: 2.

This clone has a single count. The gene calls are TRBV4-1 and TRBJ2-1; D gene unclear. V was shortened by 1 base and J by 2 bases, with 15 bases between the two germline ends. The CDR3 totals 17 residues. CDR1 MGHRA and CDR2 YSYEKL come from the germline V gene. The CDR3 DNA follows: TGCGCCAGCAGCCAAGTGGACCTCGGCTTTACCTACAATGAGCAGTTCTTC. Protein: CASSQVDLGFTYNEQFF.

The chain joins TRBV19 to TRBJ1-5; D is uncertain. Trimming cost V 7 bases and J 0 bases, with 13 bases left between them. The CDR3 covers 15 residues. Germline V CDR1 and CDR2: LNHDA, SQIVND (reference sequence). The CDR3 region is CASTPWVDSNQPQHF. For the CDR3, the DNA is TGTGCCAGTACCCCTTGGGTAGATAGCAATCAGCCCCAGCATTTT.

This clone is a singleton in its sample. The rearrangement uses TRBV9 and TRBJ1-6, with 7 bases matching TRBD1. The CDR3 is 16 amino acids. The trim removed 4 bases at V and 1 base at J, leaving 5 bases unmatched. Germline values: CDR1 SGDLS, CDR2 YYNGEE. The CDR3, as DNA: TGTGCCAGCAGCCTTACAGGGGAGTCCTATAATTCACCCCTCCACTTT. It encodes CASSLTGESYNSPLHF. The whole variable domain, remainder taken from reference TRBV9 and TRBJ1-6, is DSGVTQTPKHLITATGQRVTLRCSPRSGDLSVYWYQQSLDQGLQFLIQYYNGEERAKGNILERFSAQQFPDLHSELNLSSLELGDSALYFCASSLTGESYNSPLHFGNGTRLTVT.

The chain employs TRBV29-1 and TRBJ1-3, with no clear D. Trimming stripped 3 bases from V and 4 bases from J, with 4 bases between. Germline V CDR1 and CDR2: SQVTM, ANQGSEA. This CDR3 has 11 amino acids. The CDR3 is CSVEGGNTIYF. CDR3 nucleotide sequence: TGCAGCGTTGAGGGGGGAAACACCATATATTTT.

The rearrangement links TRBV5-1 to TRBJ1-4; D is uncertain. CDR1 SGHRS and CDR2 YFSETQ come from the germline V gene. The CDR3 runs to 14 residues. Trimming stripped 4 bases from V and 2 bases from J, with 9 bases between. The CDR3 region is CASSPLGTNEKLFF. The CDR3 DNA reads as TGCGCCAGCAGCCCACTTGGGACTAATGAAAAACTGTTTTTT. The whole variable domain, filled in from reference TRBV5-1 and TRBJ1-4, reads KAGVTQTPRYLIKTRGQQVTLSCSPISGHRSVSWYQQTPGQGLQFLFEYFSETQRNKGNFPGRFSGRQFSNSRSEMNVSTLELGDSALYLCASSPLGTNEKLFFGSGTQLSVL.

The J gene is TRBJ1-3, the V gene TRBV5-5; D unclear. Germline CDR1 reads SGHKS; CDR2 reads YYEKEE (reference sequence). This CDR3 region has 15 residues. Deletions cut 0 bases from V and 2 bases from J, with 9 bases between. CDR3 sequence: CASSLARSPGNTIYF. In DNA, the CDR3 is TGTGCCAGCAGCTTGGCCAGGAGTCCTGGAAACACCATATATTTT.

This clone was seen a few times. The chain recombines TRBV30 with TRBJ1-1; 7 bases agree with TRBD1. CDR1 is GTSNPN, CDR2 SVGIG, per germline (reference sequence). This CDR3 comprises 13 residues. Trimming removed 5 bases from V and 1 base from J; junction bases left unmatched: 4. The DNA for the CDR3 is TGTGCCTGGGTGGGACAGTGGAACACTGAAGCTTTCTTT. Its translation is CAWVGQWNTEAFF.

The chain is built from TRBV7-9 and TRBJ2-5, with TRBD1 identical over 9 bases. The CDR3 is made up of 16 amino acids. Germline trimming cut 3 bases from V and 7 bases from J; bases unmatched to any gene: 12. CDR1 is SEHNR, CDR2 FQNEAQ, per germline (reference sequence). The CDR3 is CASSFTGGLDSGTQYF. CDR3 nucleotide sequence: TGTGCCAGCAGCTTTACAGGGGGCCTTGACTCCGGGACCCAGTACTTC.